The 14 T cell receptor beta chains reported below all come from one sample, sequenced in a study of blood T cell repertoires in COVID-19. Sequencing was performed with immunoSEQ multiplex PCR; in TCRdb, only in-frame clones are kept and a portion is missing. The sample includes more than 200,000 clones, around 90% of them seen just once. What was sequenced was PBMCs or T cells enriched from blood (not recorded which). These receptors were obtained from a woman between 45 and 65 years old who had recovered from COVID-19.

CDR3 residues: CASSLRGQGAVEQFF. The CDR3 DNA sequence: TGCGCCAGCAGCCTCCGGGGACAGGGGGCTGTTGAGCAGTTCTTC. This chain uses TRBV5-1 with TRBJ2-1, with 12 nucleotides matching TRBD1. This CDR3 comprises 15 residues. The V and J ends lost 4 bases and 9 bases, in that order; junction bases with no gene match: 8. CDR1 and CDR2 from the germline V gene are SGHRS and YFSETQ.

The chain carries TRBV30 and TRBJ1-3; D is ambiguous. CDR1 GTSNPN and CDR2 SVGIG come from the germline V gene (reference sequence). The CDR3 has 12 amino acids. Here the CDR3 reads CAASNSGNTIYF. CDR3 DNA: TGTGCTGCGAGCAACTCTGGAAACACCATATATTTT.

The chain recombines TRBV4-1 with TRBJ1-2, with D possibly TRBD1 on 5 matching bases. Germline V lookup: CDR1 MGHRA, CDR2 YSYEKL. Trimming cost V 0 bases and J 7 bases, with 18 bases left between them. The CDR3 is made up of 16 amino acids. CDR3 sequence (DNA): TGCGCCAGCAGCCAAGATCCACGGGCAGGGTTAGGTGGCTACACCTTC. Protein: CASSQDPRAGLGGYTF.

The chain combines TRBV2 with TRBJ1-1, with D unresolved. Germline-derived CDR1 and CDR2 are SNHLY and FYNNEI. The V and J ends lost 0 bases and 1 base respectively, with 6 bases between them. The CDR3 consists of 14 residues. The CDR3 DNA reads as TGTGCCAGCAGTGAAGCCTTAGCGAACACTGAAGCTTTCTTT. As protein: CASSEALANTEAFF.

The chain combines TRBV30 with TRBJ1-5; a possible D gene is TRBD1 (5 bases). The CDR3 totals 14 residues. In germline, CDR1 is GTSNPN, CDR2 SVGIG (reference sequence). Deletions cut 4 bases from V and 3 bases from J, with 13 bases between. The CDR3 region has the DNA TGTGCCTGGACCAAGGGACTTACCAATCAGCCCCAGCATTTT. As protein: CAWTKGLTNQPQHF. The full variable domain, with the rest looked up from reference TRBV30 and TRBJ1-5, is SQTIHQWPATLVQPVGSPLSLECTVEGTSNPNLYWYRQAAGRGLQLLFYSVGIGQISSEVPQNLSASRPQDRQFILSSKKLLLSDSGFYLCAWTKGLTNQPQHFGDGTRLSIL.

V and J are TRBV19 and TRBJ2-7; TRBD2 matches at 7 bases. Losses at the gene ends were 5 bases for V and 4 bases for J; bases not matched to a gene: 11. CDR3 length: 15 amino acids. The germline V gene encodes CDR1 LNHDA and CDR2 SQIVND (reference sequence). The CDR3 protein is CASSALAGNLYEQYF. As DNA, the CDR3 is TGTGCCAGTAGTGCCTTAGCGGGCAACCTTTACGAGCAGTACTTC. The full variable domain, its missing parts supplied by reference TRBV19 and TRBJ2-7, is DGGITQSPKYLFRKEGQNVTLSCEQNLNHDAMYWYRQDPGQGLRLIYYSQIVNDFQKGDIAEGYSVSREKKESFPLTVTSAQKNPTAFYLCASSALAGNLYEQYFGPGTRLTVT.

The table lists this clone with a few counts. The chain combines TRBV5-1 with TRBJ2-2, with D possibly matching TRBD1 (6 bases). There are 14 residues in the CDR3. Germline CDR1 reads SGHRS; CDR2 reads YFSETQ. Trimming removed 0 bases at V and 4 bases at J, with 7 bases between. The CDR3 protein is CASSLDRVTGELFF. The CDR3 DNA reads TGCGCCAGCAGCTTGGACAGGGTCACCGGGGAGCTGTTTTTT.

The chain is built from TRBV2 and TRBJ2-3; 9 positions agree with TRBD1. The CDR3 is 13 residues long. The V gene's germline CDR1 is SNHLY and CDR2 FYNNEI. V gave up 8 bases and J gave up 4 bases; unmatched junction bases: 4. CDR3 amino acids: CASERQGADTQYF. In DNA form, the CDR3 reads TGTGCCAGCGAGCGACAGGGGGCAGATACGCAGTATTTT.

This chain uses TRBV27 with TRBJ2-4; 11 nucleotides match TRBD2. The J segment lost 7 bases and the V segment lost 6 bases, leaving 8 bases of the junction unmatched. The CDR3 has 15 residues. Germline V gives CDR1 MNHEY, CDR2 SMNVEV (reference sequence). The CDR3 region is CASSLLAGVKNIQYF. Here the CDR3 DNA reads TGTGCCAGCAGCCTACTAGCGGGAGTGAAGAACATTCAGTACTTC.

This clone was counted only a few times. The chain couples TRBV27 to TRBJ2-7; tentative D call: TRBD1 (5 bases). CDR1 and CDR2 (germline): MNHEY, SMNVEV (reference sequence). The CDR3 has 17 amino acids. The V and J ends lost 8 bases and 2 bases respectively, with 25 bases between them. The CDR3 spells CASRHIGANSPPYEQYF. Here the CDR3 DNA reads TGTGCCAGCCGCCATATTGGGGCAAACTCACCACCCTACGAGCAGTACTTC.

This chain uses TRBV30 with TRBJ2-1, with D possibly TRBD1 on 6 matching bases. Trimming shortened V by 2 bases and J by 5 bases, and 10 bases separated the two germline ends. Germline assignment: CDR1 GTSNPN and CDR2 SVGIG (reference sequence). The CDR3 is made up of 13 amino acids. CDR3 region: CAWSRDTDNEQFF. In DNA form, the CDR3 reads TGTGCCTGGAGTAGGGACACCGACAATGAGCAGTTCTTC.

A few counts support this clone. The V call is TRBV7-9, the J call TRBJ2-2; 9 bases are shared with TRBD2. The germline V gene encodes CDR1 SEHNR and CDR2 FQNEAQ (reference sequence). This CDR3 region has 15 residues. V shed 4 bases and J 3 bases; nucleotides not matched to a gene: 3. The CDR3 loop is CASSYGTSHTGELFF. CDR3 bases: TGTGCCAGCAGCTATGGGACTAGCCACACCGGGGAGCTGTTTTTT.

This clone was detected only once. The V and J genes are TRBV2 and TRBJ2-1; 7 bases map to TRBD1. Germline V gives CDR1 SNHLY, CDR2 FYNNEI. Trimming took 7 bases from V and 4 from J; bases not matched to a gene: 7. The CDR3 contains 14 residues. Here the CDR3 DNA reads TGTGCCAGCAACGAGGGACAGATATACAATGAGCAGTTCTTC. It translates to CASNEGQIYNEQFF.

The V gene is TRBV5-4, the J gene TRBJ2-3; 10 bases align to TRBD1. This CDR3 is 15 amino acids long. Germline V gene sequence: CDR1 SGHNT, CDR2 YYREEE (reference sequence). V lost 4 bases and J lost 5; bases outside the gene matches: 7. CDR3 DNA sequence: TGTGCCAGCAGCCCGGGACAGGGGTTCATAGATACGCAGTATTTT. This encodes CASSPGQGFIDTQYF.